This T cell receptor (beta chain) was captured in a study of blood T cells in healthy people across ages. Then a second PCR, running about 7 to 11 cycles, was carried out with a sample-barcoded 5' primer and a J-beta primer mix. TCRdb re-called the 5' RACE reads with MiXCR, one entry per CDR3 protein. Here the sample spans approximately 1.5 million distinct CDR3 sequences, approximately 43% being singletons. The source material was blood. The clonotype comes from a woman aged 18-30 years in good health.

CDR3 protein: CASSSGQGKSYEQYF. DNA for the CDR3: TGTGCCAGCAGCTCGGGACAGGGGAAGTCCTACGAGCAGTACTTC. The chain is built from TRBV7-9 and TRBJ2-7; 10 bases line up with TRBD1. CDR1 is SEHNR and CDR2 is FQNEAQ in the germline V gene (reference sequence). The CDR3 loop spans 15 amino acids. The V gene end was trimmed by 4 bases and the J gene end by 1 base; junction bases not matched to a gene: 4. Together with reference TRBV7-9 and TRBJ2-7, the CDR3 gives the full variable domain: DTGVSQNPRHKITKRGQNVTFRCDPISEHNRLYWYRQTLGQGPEFLTYFQNEAQLEKSRLLSDRFSAERPKGSFSTLEIQRTEQGDSAMYLCASSSGQGKSYEQYFGPGTRLTVT.